This T cell receptor (beta chain) is from a study of shared T cell receptors in the human thymus (dated by TCRdb to the early 2020s). Study-level background: The study examined how self-reactive, shared T-cell receptor alpha chains are generated in the human thymus.

This clone was counted a single time. The clone's antigen remains unknown. The sample holds no much larger clone one base away, and base qualities are not on file. Libraries were built with the immunoSEQ multiplex PCR assay. The immuneACCESS repertoire file appears here via TCRdb, limited to in-frame rearrangements. These files lack a portion of the clones; in checked studies, under half of the deficit traces to unresolved V genes, and the cause of the others is not known. The sample data list around 730,000 clones, and 75% to 90% of these were observed just once. The ten largest make up approximately 0.01% of the sample. The CDR3 contains 16 residues, cysteine and phenylalanine counted. Here the CDR3 DNA is all that survives: 48 bases in frame from base 1. CDR1 and CDR2 were assigned from the germline V gene as LGHNA and YSLEER. Trimming at the junction amounts to 0 bases on V and 0 bases on J, and the germline ends lie 9 bases apart.

These data were also reused for a study on human thymus T cells. The second study's paper adds: In Finland, the donors were immunologically healthy infants who were having open corrective cardiac surgery for congenital heart defects. The thymus tissue came from surgical resects taken out during corrective cardiac surgery. Biased V and J gene segment usage appeared to be present in both thymic and peripheral blood repertoires. The related research found that thymic TCR repertoires overlapped highly between unrelated individuals. TCR alpha and beta repertoires from roughly 8 infant thymus samples and a few related peripheral blood samples were characterized in the study. Donor ages ranged from roughly 7 to 250 days, and the cohort comprised about six male and two female infants. After being mechanically released from the tissue, thymocytes were kept at -70 degrees C in pellets of about 9-34 million cells. A QIAsymphony instrument was used to extract genomic DNA from frozen cell pellets. The immunoSEQ multiplex PCR assay was used to amplify the TCRB and TCRAD loci from a standardized quantity of quality-controlled genomic DNA. The V(D)J region was spanned by amplicons of a length sufficient to cover the CDR3 and to identify V and J genes. The amplicons were sequenced on an Illumina platform via the commercial immunoSEQ service. Primer bias and sequencing errors were corrected using previously described methods, and TCRAD and TCRB definitions followed the IMGT database. Analysis of the repertoires was done with immunoSEQ Analyzer 3.0 and VDJTools and included basic statistics, V/J segment usage, diversity estimates, rarefaction and pairwise overlap. Diversity was estimated with Chao1, ChaoE, Efron-Thisted, Shannon and inverse Simpson indices, and also on datasets down-sampled to the smallest sample. For repertoire overlap, CDR3 nucleotide sequence, V gene and J gene had to match strictly, and clustering was done by Jaccard-based multidimensional scaling. Thymus samples yielded on average approximately 800,000 unique TCRB clonotypes, compared with 75,000 to 100,000 from blood samples.

Source material: thymocytes. The TCR originated in a girl under three years old with a congenital heart defect. Donor details come from another sample of the same person, matched by shared clones. In this chain, TRBV4-3 is recombined with TRBJ1-3, with the D segment identity uncertain. Read as DNA, the sequence is TGCGCCAGCAGCCAAGAAAAGGACTCCTCTGGAAACACCATATATTTT. Its translation reads: CASSQEKDSSGNTIYF.